This TCR beta chain was sequenced in a study of human T cells and chemical hapten exposure listed by TCRdb under 2021. About the investigation overall: Libraries were pooled for sequencing, and variation in per-sample TCR yields was attributed mainly to small differences in library volumes within the pool. Peripheral blood TCR repertoire changes were tracked in vivo in alopecia patients during primary and secondary sensitization to the hapten diphenylcyclopropenone (DPC). General findings and caveats noted by the study authors: No change with DPC sensitization was found in the number of TCRs above 1 in 1000 frequency, and no evidence of global repertoire structure alterations was found. After repeated subsampling, the strength of the expansion versus patch-test correlation and the threshold at which it became significant changed.

Library preparation attached unique molecular identifiers to individual cDNA molecules for quantitative, reproducible TCR counting. Both TCR alpha and TCR beta chains were sequenced from each blood RNA sample. The paper's data handling went like this. A median of approximately 96,000 TCRs per sample was observed, with a range of 23,224 to 690,600. V, J and CDR3 annotation of the TCR reads was carried out using the Decombinator software suite. For PS versus PT1 abundance plots, all samples were subsampled to the same number of TCRs (28,000). TCRs were defined as expanded if absent before sensitization and observed at least eight times at the 2-week time point. The public reads were reprocessed in TCRdb via fastp at Q25 and MiXCR, keeping in-frame beta chains. Under each unique CDR3 protein, matching rows form one entry showing the most common genes and DNA. V and J calls and clone size were set by TCRdb, not the authors. In this sample the table shows about 120,000 distinct CDR3 sequences, around 8.5% of which occur a single time. The leading ten clones occupy around 1.5% of the sample.

CDR1 and CDR2 (LGHDT, YNNKEL) derive from the germline V gene (reference sequence). From cysteine to phenylalanine, the CDR3 is 13 amino acids long. Solely the CDR3 DNA is kept, with 39 bases framed from the first base. V lost 1 base and J lost 4 bases; the stretch between them is 5 bases long. This clonotype was detected many times. The specificity of this receptor is unknown. Base qualities are not provided; no much larger clone lies one nucleotide away. Total RNA was isolated from unfractionated whole blood collected in Tempus Blood RNA tubes. Roughly five healthy volunteers acted as controls for TCR sequencing and had blood drawn at day 0, 2 weeks and 6 weeks.

The rearrangement combines TRBV3-1 with TRBJ2-1; no confident D gene assignment can be made. This clonotype originated in a human donor in good health. Some clones in this sample may be carry-over from other donors' samples. Donor details come from another sample of the same person, matched by shared clones. Sequences were obtained from whole blood. The DNA sequence is as follows: TGTGCCAGCAGCCAAGCCATTTACAATGAGCAGTTCTTC. Its product reads: CASSQAIYNEQFF.